This T cell receptor beta chain was captured by sequencing in a study of cytomegalovirus exposure and HLA in healthy donors. In the study overall: The study placed about four fifths of its approximately 400 genotyped donors in the Caucasian-associated ancestry cluster. Broader study findings: Later analysis identified about 17,000 TCR beta sequences associated with HLA alleles, using a false discovery rate threshold of 0.05.

Among the donors, all were healthy bone marrow donors. Both 60 Vbeta primers and 13 Jbeta primers went into the PCR. The assay was immunoSEQ multiplex PCR, and TCRdb's table has in-frame clones only and misses some. In the table there are about 74,000 clones, 72% of which are singletons. This CDR3 spans 16 amino acids. Germline trimming cut 5 bases from V and 2 bases from J; bases unmatched to any gene: 7. Per germline, CDR1 SGDLS and CDR2 YYNGEE. Comments on this clone: No antigen is known for it.

The receptor was derived from a woman aged 40 to 49 in good health and CMV-seropositive. V usage is TRBV9 and J usage is TRBJ2-2; the match to TRBD2 covers 9 bases. Material: PBMCs. The CDR3 here is CASSNSAGGNTGELFF. CDR3 bases: TGTGCCAGCAGTAATTCAGCGGGGGGAAACACCGGGGAGCTGTTTTTT. The full variable domain, in which reference TRBV9 and TRBJ2-2 provide the parts outside the CDR3, is DSGVTQTPKHLITATGQRVTLRCSPRSGDLSVYWYQQSLDQGLQFLIQYYNGEERAKGNILERFSAQQFPDLHSELNLSSLELGDSALYFCASSNSAGGNTGELFFGEGSRLTVL.